This T cell receptor (beta chain) was documented in a study of breast tumors, draining lymph nodes, adjacent tissues. The sample holds many counts of this clonotype. TCRdb fed the multiplex PCR reads into MiXCR, producing one record per CDR3 protein. The sample consists of about 14,000 distinct CDR3 sequences, roughly 50% of them appearing once. Germline values: CDR1 SGHVS, CDR2 FQNEAQ. Trimming cost V 5 bases and J 6 bases; bases outside gene matches: 10. The CDR3 runs to 16 residues. Sample: tumor-adjacent breast tissue. The clonotype originates from a female donor with breast cancer. Some clones in this sample may be carry-over from other donors' samples. The chain carries TRBV7-8 and TRBJ2-1, with 10 bases fitting TRBD2. The CDR3 bases are TGTGCCAGCAGCCCACAGGACGGGACTAGCGTCAATGAGCAGTTCTTC. Its translation: CASSPQDGTSVNEQFF. Full variable domain (rest looked up from reference TRBV7-8 and TRBJ2-1): GAGVSQSPRYKVAKRGQDVALRCDPISGHVSLFWYQQALGQGPEFLTYFQNEAQLDKSGLPSDRFFAERPEGSVSTLKIQRTQQEDSAVYLCASSPQDGTSVNEQFFGPGTRLTVL.